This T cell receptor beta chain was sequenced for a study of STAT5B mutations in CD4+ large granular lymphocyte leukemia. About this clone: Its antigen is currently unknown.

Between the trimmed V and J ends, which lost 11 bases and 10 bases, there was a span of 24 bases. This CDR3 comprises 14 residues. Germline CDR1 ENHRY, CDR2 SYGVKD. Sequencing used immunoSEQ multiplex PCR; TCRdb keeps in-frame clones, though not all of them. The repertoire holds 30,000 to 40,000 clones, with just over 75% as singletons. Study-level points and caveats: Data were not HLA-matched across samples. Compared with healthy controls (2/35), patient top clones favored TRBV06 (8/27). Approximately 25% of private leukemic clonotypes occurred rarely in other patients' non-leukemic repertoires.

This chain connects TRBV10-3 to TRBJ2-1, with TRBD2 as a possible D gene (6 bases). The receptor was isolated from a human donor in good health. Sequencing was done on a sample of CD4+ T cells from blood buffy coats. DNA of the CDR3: TGTGCCTCGTGGGTAGGAGGAACTGGGGGGGAGCAGTTCTTC. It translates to CASWVGGTGGEQFF.